The next 24 T cell receptor beta chains were all read from a single sample in a study of blood T cell repertoires in COVID-19. Generated by immunoSEQ multiplex PCR, the TCRdb table keeps only in-frame clones and is missing some. The table has 60,000 to 85,000 clones, roughly 80% seen once; the top ten hold about a sixth. The sample consisted of peripheral blood. Every receptor here comes from a woman aged 55-69 years with acute or convalescent COVID-19.

This chain joins TRBV9 and TRBJ1-5; no clear D gene. Trimming removed 2 bases from V and 1 base from J, with 10 bases in between. The CDR3 is made up of 15 amino acids. From germline, CDR1 is SGDLS and CDR2 YYNGEE. The CDR3 is CASSVAGLSNQPQHF. CDR3 nucleotides: TGTGCCAGCAGCGTTGCGGGGTTGAGCAATCAGCCCCAGCATTTT.

The rearrangement joins TRBV3-1 (or the pseudogene TRBV3-2) to TRBJ2-3, with 7 bases that match TRBD1. Losses at the gene ends were 4 bases for V and 0 bases for J; bases not matched to a gene: 4. This CDR3 is 15 amino acids long. Germline V gene lookup returns CDR1 LGHDT and CDR2 YNNKEL (reference sequence). In DNA, the CDR3 is TGTGCCAGCAGCCGGGGACAGTCTAGCACAGATACGCAGTATTTT. As protein: CASSRGQSSTDTQYF.

This rearrangement joins TRBV3-1 (or the pseudogene TRBV3-2) to TRBJ2-2, with D tentatively TRBD1 (6 bases). The germline V gene has CDR1 LGHDT and CDR2 YNNKEL (reference sequence). V was cut by 3 bases and J by 0 bases, with 11 bases left in between. The CDR3 is 16 amino acids. Here the CDR3 DNA reads TGTGCCAGCAGCCATAGGGGGACGACGAACACCGGGGAGCTGTTTTTT. As protein: CASSHRGTTNTGELFF.

This rearrangement joins TRBV27 to TRBJ2-3, with 10 nucleotides matching TRBD1. There are 16 residues in the CDR3. CDR1 MNHEY and CDR2 SMNVEV come from the germline V gene (reference sequence). V shed 8 bases, J shed 2 bases, and the junction held 10 bases outside the gene matches. CDR3 sequence: CASPLPGQGNTDTQYF. DNA of the CDR3: TGTGCCAGCCCCCTACCGGGACAGGGGAACACAGATACGCAGTATTTT.

The DNA of the CDR3 is TGTGCCACCAGTGAAGGACAGACCAGAGCTCAGCCGCAGTATTTT. This sequence encodes CATSEGQTRAQPQYF. V is TRBV24-1 and J is TRBJ2-3, with D tentatively TRBD1 (6 bases). The CDR3 sequence is 15 residues long. The germline CDR1 and CDR2 sequences are KGHDR and SFDVKD. Trimming took off 4 bases at V and 10 bases at J, with 20 bases between the two ends.

This chain connects TRBV5-1 to TRBJ2-1; 8 bases match TRBD2. Germline V lookup: CDR1 SGHRS, CDR2 YFSETQ. The V segment lost 0 bases and the J segment 7 bases; nucleotides outside the gene matches: 6. This CDR3 has 15 residues. DNA of the CDR3: TGCGCCAGCAGCTTGGAGGGACTAGTAGGAAATGAGCAGTTCTTC. Encoded protein: CASSLEGLVGNEQFF.

The J gene is TRBJ1-1, the V gene TRBV20-1, with 8 bases aligning to TRBD1. From germline, CDR1 is DFQATT and CDR2 SNEGSKA (reference sequence). This CDR3 has 11 residues. V gave up 4 bases and J gave up 11 bases; unmatched junction bases: 6. As DNA, the CDR3 is TGCAGTGCTACAGGGGGCGTGGGGGCTTTCTTT. This sequence encodes CSATGGVGAFF.

The chain carries TRBV18 and TRBJ1-1, with D hard to call. The germline V gene encodes CDR1 KGHSH and CDR2 LQKENI. CDR3 length equals 16 residues. The V end was cut by 3 bases, the J end by 1 base, with 15 bases between. Here the CDR3 reads CASSPLAVAANTEAFF. CDR3 DNA sequence: TGTGCCAGCTCACCGCTTGCCGTTGCGGCGAACACTGAAGCTTTCTTT.

This clone came up once. V is TRBV5-1 and J is TRBJ1-5; D call uncertain. The germline CDR1 and CDR2 sequences are SGHRS and YFSETQ. The germline V and J ends were trimmed by 4 bases and 0 bases, with 14 bases remaining between them. CDR3 length equals 16 residues. CDR3 bases: TGCGCCAGCAGCCCGGGAGGTCCCGGTAGCAATCAGCCCCAGCATTTT. As protein: CASSPGGPGSNQPQHF.

The chain couples TRBV27 to TRBJ1-2, with D perhaps TRBD1 (5 bases). CDR1 and CDR2 (germline): MNHEY, SMNVEV (reference sequence). This CDR3 contains 19 residues. Trimming cost V 2 bases and J 4 bases, with 26 bases left between them. The CDR3 DNA reads as TGTGCCAGCAGTTTAGATTTTAGGCAGGGTAAATCCCAGCTCTATGGCTACACCTTC. This encodes CASSLDFRQGKSQLYGYTF.

The genes are TRBV19 and TRBJ2-3; TRBD1 matches at 12 bases. Germline V gives CDR1 LNHDA, CDR2 SQIVND (reference sequence). Trimming at V came to 3 bases and at J to 7 bases, leaving 5 bases not matched to a gene. The CDR3 is 15 residues long. The CDR3 DNA sequence: TGTGCCAGTAGTATCGGGACAGGGGGCAAGCATACGCAGTATTTT. This sequence encodes CASSIGTGGKHTQYF.

The rearrangement links TRBV6-5 to TRBJ1-4; 8 bases match TRBD1. Trimming took 6 bases from V and 5 from J; bases not matched to a gene: 8. This CDR3 has 15 amino acids. Germline CDR1 reads MNHEY; CDR2 reads SVGAGI. The CDR3 DNA reads TGTGCCAGCAGCCGCCCGGGGACAGGAAATGAAAAACTGTTTTTT. The encoded protein is CASSRPGTGNEKLFF.

CDR3 region: CATLSGVGVNEQFF. Here the CDR3 DNA reads TGCGCCACCCTGAGTGGCGTAGGGGTCAATGAGCAGTTCTTC. The V and J genes are TRBV10-2 and TRBJ2-1; D may be TRBD1 (5 bases). Germline lookup yields CDR1 WSHSY and CDR2 SAAADI. The CDR3 loop spans 14 amino acids. Trimming removed 10 bases at V and 6 bases at J, with 19 bases between.

This rearrangement joins TRBV24-1 to TRBJ2-1, with 10 nucleotides matching TRBD2. CDR3 length equals 16 residues. Per the germline V gene, CDR1 is KGHDR and CDR2 is SFDVKD. V shed 1 base, J shed 3 bases, and the junction held 2 bases outside the gene matches. As DNA, the CDR3 is TGTGCCACCAGTGATTTCAGCGGGGGGGACTACAATGAGCAGTTCTTC. Its translation: CATSDFSGGDYNEQFF.

The CDR3 DNA follows: TGTGCCAGCAGTTACCCGGGGGGGGGAGGGGCCAACGTCCTGACTTTC. Its protein product is CASSYPGGGGANVLTF. The chain employs TRBV6-6 and TRBJ2-6, with 8 bases fitting TRBD2. With V trimmed by 2 bases and J by 4 bases, 4 bases remained unmatched. The CDR3 loop spans 16 amino acids. From germline, CDR1 is MNHNY and CDR2 SVGAGI (reference sequence).

This clone was detected a few times. The DNA of the CDR3 is TGTGCCAGCAGCTACTCACAGGGGAACTATGGCTACACCTTC. This sequence encodes CASSYSQGNYGYTF. The chain links TRBV2 to TRBJ1-2; 7 positions agree with TRBD1. The V and J ends lost 6 bases and 2 bases, in that order; junction bases with no gene match: 6. Germline assignment: CDR1 SNHLY and CDR2 FYNNEI. CDR3 length equals 14 residues.

The chain recombines TRBV6-2 or TRBV6-3 with TRBJ1-4, with D tentatively TRBD1 (6 bases). The germline V gene encodes CDR1 MNHEY and CDR2 SVGEGT. The CDR3 totals 15 residues. V lost 5 bases and J 8 bases, leaving 18 bases between the germline ends. The CDR3 reads CASSKKQGFFEKLFF. CDR3 sequence (DNA): TGTGCCAGCAGTAAGAAACAGGGCTTTTTCGAAAAACTGTTTTTT.

J is TRBJ1-6 and V is TRBV10-1; no definite D call. With 2 bases removed from V and 6 bases from J, the gap between germline ends came to 5 bases. The CDR3 totals 13 residues. Germline V gene lookup returns CDR1 WNHNN and CDR2 SYGVQD (reference sequence). Written as DNA, the CDR3 is TGCGCCAGCAGTGAGCCATCTAATTCACCCCTCCACTTT. The encoded protein is CASSEPSNSPLHF.

The chain combines TRBV5-1 with TRBJ2-5; D gene unclear. The CDR3 is 12 amino acids. V shed 0 bases and J shed 2 bases, with 2 bases lying between them. Germline loops: CDR1 SGHRS, CDR2 YFSETQ. CDR3: CASSLAQETQYF. The CDR3 nucleotides are TGCGCCAGCAGCTTGGCACAAGAGACCCAGTACTTC.

This clone was seen more than once but under ten times. The chain carries TRBV4-2 and TRBJ1-4, with 9 bases aligning to TRBD1. The trim removed 1 base at V and 3 bases at J, leaving 9 bases unmatched. The germline CDR1 and CDR2 sequences are LGHNA and YNFKEQ. The CDR3 length is 18 residues. CDR3 sequence reads: CASSQGRGTGLANEKLFF. The CDR3 DNA reads TGTGCCAGCAGCCAAGGACGTGGGACAGGGTTGGCTAATGAAAAACTGTTTTTT.

This clone was detected only a few times. The chain joins TRBV10-1 to TRBJ2-5; TRBD1 agrees at 7 bases. CDR3 length: 15 amino acids. J gave up 1 base and V 6 bases, and 8 bases lay outside the gene matches. Per the germline V gene, CDR1 is WNHNN and CDR2 is SYGVQD (reference sequence). This chain's CDR3 is CASSLGTDLQETQYF. In nucleotides, the CDR3 is TGCGCCAGCAGCCTCGGGACAGACCTCCAAGAGACCCAGTACTTC.

The gene calls are TRBV10-2 and TRBJ2-5; 9 bases agree with TRBD2. V lost 2 bases, J lost 3 bases, and 10 bases stayed unmatched. The CDR3 contains 17 residues. Germline CDR1 and CDR2: WSHSY and SAAADI. CDR3 sequence reads: CASSEVAGVSREETQYF. In DNA, the CDR3 is TGCGCCAGCAGTGAGGTAGCGGGGGTGAGCCGGGAAGAGACCCAGTACTTC.

The DNA of the CDR3 is TGTGCCAGCAGTTTGGGCAGGGGGGATACTGAAGCTTTCTTT. Its translation: CASSLGRGDTEAFF. The rearrangement uses TRBV28 and TRBJ1-1; 7 bases map to TRBD1. Germline loops: CDR1 MDHEN, CDR2 SYDVKM. The V segment lost 3 bases and the J segment 5 bases; nucleotides outside the gene matches: 6. This CDR3 has 14 residues.

The rearrangement joins TRBV5-6 to TRBJ2-2, with a weak D call TRBD2 (6 bases). The CDR3 totals 16 residues. The V gene lost 0 bases and the J gene lost 6 bases, with 15 bases spanning the gap. Looked up from germline, CDR1 is SGHDT and CDR2 is YYEEEE. The CDR3 DNA sequence: TGTGCCAGCAGCTTGGTCACTAGCTTTCAGGCCGGGGAGCTGTTTTTT. This codes for CASSLVTSFQAGELFF.